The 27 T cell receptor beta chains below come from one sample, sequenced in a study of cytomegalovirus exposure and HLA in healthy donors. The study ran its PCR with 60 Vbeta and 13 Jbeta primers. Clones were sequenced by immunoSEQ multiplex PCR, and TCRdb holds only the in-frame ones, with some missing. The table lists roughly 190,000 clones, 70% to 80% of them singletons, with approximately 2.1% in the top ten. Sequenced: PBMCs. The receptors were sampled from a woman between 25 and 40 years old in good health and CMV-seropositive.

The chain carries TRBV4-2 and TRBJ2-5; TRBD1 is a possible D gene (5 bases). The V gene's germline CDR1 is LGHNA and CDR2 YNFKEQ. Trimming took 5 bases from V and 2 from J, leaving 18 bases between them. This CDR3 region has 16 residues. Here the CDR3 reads CASSTIQGSGQETQYF. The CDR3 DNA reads TGTGCCAGCAGCACCATCCAGGGTAGTGGTCAAGAGACCCAGTACTTC.

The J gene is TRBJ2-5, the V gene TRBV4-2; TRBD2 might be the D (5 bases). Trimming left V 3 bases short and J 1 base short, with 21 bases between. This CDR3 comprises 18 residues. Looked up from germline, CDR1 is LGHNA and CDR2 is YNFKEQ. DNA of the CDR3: TGTGCCAGCAGCCAGACGAGGACCGCGGAGGCGGGCCAAGAGACCCAGTACTTC. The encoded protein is CASSQTRTAEAGQETQYF.

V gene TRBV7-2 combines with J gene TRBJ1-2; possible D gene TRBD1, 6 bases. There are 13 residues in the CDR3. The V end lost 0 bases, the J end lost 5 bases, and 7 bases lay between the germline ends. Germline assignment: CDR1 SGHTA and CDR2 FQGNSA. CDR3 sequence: CASSLARGYGYTF. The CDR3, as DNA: TGTGCCAGCAGCTTAGCAAGGGGGTATGGCTACACCTTC.

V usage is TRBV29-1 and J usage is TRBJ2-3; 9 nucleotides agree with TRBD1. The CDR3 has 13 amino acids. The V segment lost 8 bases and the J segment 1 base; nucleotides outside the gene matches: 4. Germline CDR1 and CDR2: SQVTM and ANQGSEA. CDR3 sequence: CSLRDRGTDTQYF. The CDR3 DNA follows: TGCAGCCTCCGGGACAGGGGCACAGATACGCAGTATTTT.

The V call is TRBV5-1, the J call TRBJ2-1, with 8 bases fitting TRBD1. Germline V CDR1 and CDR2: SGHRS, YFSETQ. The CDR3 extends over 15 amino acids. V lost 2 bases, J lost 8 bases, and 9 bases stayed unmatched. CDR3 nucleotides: TGCGCCAGCAGCTTTCGGACAGGGATTTACGATGAGCAGTTCTTC. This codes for CASSFRTGIYDEQFF.

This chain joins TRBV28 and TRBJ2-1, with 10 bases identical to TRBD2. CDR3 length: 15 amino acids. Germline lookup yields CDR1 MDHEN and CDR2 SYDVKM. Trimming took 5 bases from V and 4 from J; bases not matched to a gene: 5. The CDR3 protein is CASSVTSGIYNEQFF. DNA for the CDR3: TGTGCCAGCAGTGTAACTAGCGGGATTTACAATGAGCAGTTCTTC.

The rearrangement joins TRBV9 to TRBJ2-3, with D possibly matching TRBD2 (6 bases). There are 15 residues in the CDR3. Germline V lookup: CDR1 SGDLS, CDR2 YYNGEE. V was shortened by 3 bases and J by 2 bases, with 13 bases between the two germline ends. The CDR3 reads CASSASGTSTDTQYF. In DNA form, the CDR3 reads TGTGCCAGCAGCGCCTCCGGGACTTCCACAGATACGCAGTATTTT.

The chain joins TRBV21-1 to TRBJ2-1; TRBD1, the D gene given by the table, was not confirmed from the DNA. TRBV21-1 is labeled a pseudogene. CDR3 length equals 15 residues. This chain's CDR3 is CASSKVRRFYNEQFF. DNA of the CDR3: TGTGCCAGCAGCAAAGTCAGGCGCTTTTACAATGAGCAGTTCTTC.

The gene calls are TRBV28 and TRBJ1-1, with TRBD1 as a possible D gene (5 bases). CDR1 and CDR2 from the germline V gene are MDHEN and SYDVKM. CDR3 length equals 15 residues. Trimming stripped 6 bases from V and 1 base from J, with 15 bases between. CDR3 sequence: CASRSWGLGNTEAFF. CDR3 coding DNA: TGTGCCAGCAGGAGTTGGGGCCTTGGGAACACTGAAGCTTTCTTT.

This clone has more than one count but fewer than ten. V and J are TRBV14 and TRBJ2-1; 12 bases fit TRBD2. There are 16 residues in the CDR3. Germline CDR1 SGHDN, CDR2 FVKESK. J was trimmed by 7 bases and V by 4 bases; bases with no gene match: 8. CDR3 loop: CASSRTSGKRGNEQFF. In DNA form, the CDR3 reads TGTGCCAGCAGCCGGACTAGCGGGAAACGGGGGAATGAGCAGTTCTTC.

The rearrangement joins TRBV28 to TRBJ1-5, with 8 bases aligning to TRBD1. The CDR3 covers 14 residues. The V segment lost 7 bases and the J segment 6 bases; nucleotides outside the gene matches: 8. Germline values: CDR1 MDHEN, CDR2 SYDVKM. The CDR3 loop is CASTKTGGGQPQHF. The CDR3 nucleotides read TGTGCCAGCACTAAAACAGGGGGAGGTCAGCCCCAGCATTTT.

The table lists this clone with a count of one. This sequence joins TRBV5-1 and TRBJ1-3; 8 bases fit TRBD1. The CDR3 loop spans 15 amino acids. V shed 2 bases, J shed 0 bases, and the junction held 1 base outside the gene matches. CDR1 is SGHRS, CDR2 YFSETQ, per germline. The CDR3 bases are TGCGCCAGCAGCTTAGACAGGGGCTCTGGAAACACCATATATTTT. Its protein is CASSLDRGSGNTIYF. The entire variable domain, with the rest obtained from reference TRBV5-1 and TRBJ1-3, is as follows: KAGVTQTPRYLIKTRGQQVTLSCSPISGHRSVSWYQQTPGQGLQFLFEYFSETQRNKGNFPGRFSGRQFSNSRSEMNVSTLELGDSALYLCASSLDRGSGNTIYFGEGSWLTVV.

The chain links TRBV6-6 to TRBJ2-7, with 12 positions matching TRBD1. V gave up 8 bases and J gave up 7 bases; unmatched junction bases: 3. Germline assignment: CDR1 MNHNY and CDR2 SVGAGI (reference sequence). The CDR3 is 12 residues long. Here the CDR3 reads CASGTGGVEQYF. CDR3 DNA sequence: TGTGCCAGCGGGACAGGGGGCGTTGAGCAGTACTTC.

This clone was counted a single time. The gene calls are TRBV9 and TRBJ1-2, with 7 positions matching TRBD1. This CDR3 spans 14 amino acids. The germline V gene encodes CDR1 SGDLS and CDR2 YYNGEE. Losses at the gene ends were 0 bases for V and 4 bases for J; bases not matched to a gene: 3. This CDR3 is CASSVDRQGYGYTF. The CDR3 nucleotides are TGTGCCAGCAGCGTAGATCGACAGGGCTATGGCTACACCTTC.

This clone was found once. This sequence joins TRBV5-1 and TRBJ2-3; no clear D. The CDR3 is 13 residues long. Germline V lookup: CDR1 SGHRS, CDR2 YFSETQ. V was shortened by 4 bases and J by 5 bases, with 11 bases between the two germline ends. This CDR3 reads CASSPDNQDTQYF. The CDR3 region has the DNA TGCGCCAGCAGCCCCGACAACCAAGATACGCAGTATTTT.

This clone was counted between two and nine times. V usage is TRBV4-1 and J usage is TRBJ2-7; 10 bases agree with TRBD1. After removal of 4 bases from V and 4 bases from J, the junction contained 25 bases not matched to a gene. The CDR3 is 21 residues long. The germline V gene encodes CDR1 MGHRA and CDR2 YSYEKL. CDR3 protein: CASSPTGGYGTGESYPYEQYF. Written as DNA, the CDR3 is TGCGCCAGCAGCCCCACGGGGGGATACGGGACAGGGGAGTCCTATCCATACGAGCAGTACTTC.

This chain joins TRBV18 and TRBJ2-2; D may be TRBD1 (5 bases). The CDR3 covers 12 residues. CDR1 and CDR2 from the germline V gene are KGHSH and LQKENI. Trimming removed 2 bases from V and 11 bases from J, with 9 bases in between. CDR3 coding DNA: TGTGCCAGCTCACCAGGACACGGTGAGCTGTTTTTT. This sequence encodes CASSPGHGELFF.

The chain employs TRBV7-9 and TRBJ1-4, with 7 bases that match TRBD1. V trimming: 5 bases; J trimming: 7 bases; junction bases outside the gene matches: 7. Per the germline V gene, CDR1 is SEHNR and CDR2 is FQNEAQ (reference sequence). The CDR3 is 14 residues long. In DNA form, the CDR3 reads TGTGCCAGCAGCCTGGACAGGATGGTTGAAAAACTGTTTTTT. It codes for CASSLDRMVEKLFF.

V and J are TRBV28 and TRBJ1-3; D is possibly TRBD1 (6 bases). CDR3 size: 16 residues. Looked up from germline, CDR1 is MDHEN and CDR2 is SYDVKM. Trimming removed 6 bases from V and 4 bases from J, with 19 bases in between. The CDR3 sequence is CASSRGGGAEGNTIYF. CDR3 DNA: TGTGCCAGCAGCAGAGGGGGGGGCGCAGAAGGAAACACCATATATTTT.

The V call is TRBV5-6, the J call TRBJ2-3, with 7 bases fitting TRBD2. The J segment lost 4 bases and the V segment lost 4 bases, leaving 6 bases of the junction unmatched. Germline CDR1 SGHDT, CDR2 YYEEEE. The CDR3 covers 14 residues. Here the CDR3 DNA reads TGTGCCAGCAGCCTCGGGGCGGGGGCAGATACGCAGTATTTT. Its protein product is CASSLGAGADTQYF. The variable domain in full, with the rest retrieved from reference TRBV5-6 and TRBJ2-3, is DAGVTQSPTHLIKTRGQQVTLRCSPKSGHDTVSWYQQALGQGPQFIFQYYEEEERQRGNFPDRFSGHQFPNYSSELNVNALLLGDSALYLCASSLGAGADTQYFGPGTRLTVL.

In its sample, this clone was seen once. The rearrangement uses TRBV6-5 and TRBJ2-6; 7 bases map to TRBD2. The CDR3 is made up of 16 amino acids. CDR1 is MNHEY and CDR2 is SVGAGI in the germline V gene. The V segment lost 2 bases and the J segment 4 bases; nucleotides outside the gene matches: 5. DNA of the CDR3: TGTGCCAGCAGTTACAGCGGGATGGGGGGGGCCAACGTCCTGACTTTC. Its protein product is CASSYSGMGGANVLTF.

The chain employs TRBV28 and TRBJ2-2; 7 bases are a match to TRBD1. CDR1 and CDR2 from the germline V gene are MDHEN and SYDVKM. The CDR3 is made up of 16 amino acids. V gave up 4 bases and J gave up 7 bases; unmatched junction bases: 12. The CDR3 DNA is TGTGCCAGCAGTTATCACGCCGACAGGGCGGTCGGGGAGCTGTTTTTT. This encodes CASSYHADRAVGELFF.

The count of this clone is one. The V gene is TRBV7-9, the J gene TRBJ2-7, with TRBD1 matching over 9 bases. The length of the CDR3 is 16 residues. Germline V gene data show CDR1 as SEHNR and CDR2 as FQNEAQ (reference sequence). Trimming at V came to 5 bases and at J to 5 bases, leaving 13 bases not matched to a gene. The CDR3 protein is CASSTYRGRTLHEQYF. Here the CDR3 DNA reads TGTGCCAGCAGCACGTACAGGGGGCGAACTCTCCACGAGCAGTACTTC.

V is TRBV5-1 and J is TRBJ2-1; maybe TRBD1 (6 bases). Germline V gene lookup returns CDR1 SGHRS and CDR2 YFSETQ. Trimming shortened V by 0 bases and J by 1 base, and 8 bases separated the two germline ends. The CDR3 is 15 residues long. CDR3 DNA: TGCGCCAGCAGCTTGGGTGACAGGTCCTACAATGAGCAGTTCTTC. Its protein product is CASSLGDRSYNEQFF.

The CDR3 reads CASSLGEPYQPQHF. Here the CDR3 DNA reads TGCGCCAGCAGCTTGGGGGAGCCTTATCAGCCCCAGCATTTT. The V call is TRBV5-1, the J call TRBJ1-5; D is uncertain. Germline V gene lookup returns CDR1 SGHRS and CDR2 YFSETQ. CDR3 length equals 14 residues. V gave up 0 bases and J gave up 5 bases, with 9 bases separating them.

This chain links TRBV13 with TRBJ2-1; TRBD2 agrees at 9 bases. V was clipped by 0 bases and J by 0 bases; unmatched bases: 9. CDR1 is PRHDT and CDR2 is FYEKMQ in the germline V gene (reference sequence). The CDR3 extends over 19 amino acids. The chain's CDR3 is CASSLGTSGETFSYNEQFF. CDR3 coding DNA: TGTGCCAGCAGCTTAGGGACTAGCGGCGAAACTTTCTCCTACAATGAGCAGTTCTTC. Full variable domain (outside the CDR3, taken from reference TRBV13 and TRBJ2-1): AAGVIQSPRHLIKEKRETATLKCYPIPRHDTVYWYQQGPGQDPQFLISFYEKMQSDKGSIPDRFSAQQFSDYHSELNMSSLELGDSALYFCASSLGTSGETFSYNEQFFGPGTRLTVL.

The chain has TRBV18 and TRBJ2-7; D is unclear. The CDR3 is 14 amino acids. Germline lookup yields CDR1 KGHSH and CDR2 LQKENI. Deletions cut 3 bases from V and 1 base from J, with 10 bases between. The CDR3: CASSPSEISYEQYF. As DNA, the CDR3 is TGTGCCAGCTCACCGTCGGAGATTTCCTACGAGCAGTACTTC.